This is a list of T cell receptor beta chains from one sample in a study of CD4+ T cells in melanoma. The protocol was immunoSEQ multiplex PCR, while the TCRdb copy is restricted to in-frame clones and leaves out a portion. This sample yields 13,000 to 15,000 clones, of which approximately 63% are seen a single time; 15% to 18% belongs to the top ten. The sequenced sample consisted of cells from a culture (not recorded whether cultured in vitro). These receptors came from a human donor with melanoma. The CDR3 runs from the conserved cysteine through the conserved F or W. D genes are given only for firm matches. Rows may omit the clone size; those that give it use once, few, many or a size class.

clone_size d_call j_call v_call cdr3_length cdr3_nt cdr3_aa
. . TRBJ1-1 TRBV11-2 12 TGTGCCAGCAGCTTATCCCTTAGTGAAGCTTTCTTT CASSLSLSEAFF
few . TRBJ1-5 TRBV25-1 15 TGTGCCAGCAGTGAATCAGGCAGTGCGAATCAGCCCCAGCATTTT CASSESGSANQPQHF
. . TRBJ2-3 TRBV7-2 16 TGTGCCAGCAGCAATTGGGGGCGGGGGAGCACAGATACGCAGTATTTT CASSNWGRGSTDTQYF
. . TRBJ1-3 TRBV5-1 15 TGCGCCAGCAGCTTGGGTCAGCACTCTGGAAACACCATATATTTT CASSLGQHSGNTIYF
few TRBD1 TRBJ2-3 TRBV18 15 TGTGCCAGCTCACCTTCCGACAGGGGAACAGATACGCAGTATTTT CASSPSDRGTDTQYF
. . TRBJ1-2 TRBV2 14 TGTGCCAGCAGTGCCGCAGGAGGGTACTATGGCTACACCTTC CASSAAGGYYGYTF
. . TRBJ2-7 TRBV12-5 15 TGTGCTAGTGGTTTGCGTATTAGAGGCGCCTACGAGCAGTACTTC CASGLRIRGAYEQYF
. . TRBJ2-7 TRBV5-1 13 TGCGCCAGCAGCCCTGAGGGCCTCTACGAGCAGTACTTC CASSPEGLYEQYF
few TRBD1 TRBJ1-2 TRBV30 17 TGTGCCTGGAGTGTGCCGGGACAGGTGCATGCCAGGGGCGGCTACACCTTC CAWSVPGQVHARGGYTF
. TRBD1 TRBJ2-7 TRBV6-6 15 TGTGCCAGCAGCTCCGGGACAGGGTGGGCCTACGAGCAGTACTTC CASSSGTGWAYEQYF
. . TRBJ2-3 TRBV5-1 14 TGCGCCAGCAGTCTTGACAGACCCACAGATACGCAGTATTTT CASSLDRPTDTQYF
once . TRBJ2-7 TRBV11-2 15 TGTGCCAGCAGCGAGCGGCGGGACAGATCCTACGAGCAGTACTTC CASSERRDRSYEQYF
. . TRBJ2-7 TRBV6-1 13 TGTGCCAGCTCGCCCAGCGGGCTACCTCGGCAGTACTTC CASSPSGLPRQYF
. . TRBJ1-5 TRBV4-1 17 TGCGCCAGCAGCCACAAATCCGGGGACCCACCGAATCAGCCCCAGCATTTT CASSHKSGDPPNQPQHF
. TRBD1 TRBJ1-3 TRBV14 19 TGTGCCAGCAGCCGAGCCGGGACAGGGTCCAGCTACTCTGGAAACACCATATATTTT CASSRAGTGSSYSGNTIYF
. . TRBJ1-2 TRBV4-1 16 TGCGCCAGCAGCCCCTCACAAGGACAAGCTAACTATGGCTACACCTTC CASSPSQGQANYGYTF
. . TRBJ1-6 TRBV2 13 TGTGCCAGCAGACGTAACAGGGATTCTCCCCTCCACTTT CASRRNRDSPLHF
. . TRBJ1-3 TRBV7-2 14 TGTGCCAGCAGCTCTATTACCTCTGGAAACACCATATATTTT CASSSITSGNTIYF
. TRBD1 TRBJ1-1 TRBV4-2 12 TGTGCCAGCAGCCCCTCGGACAGGGGGGCTTTCTTT CASSPSDRGAFF
. . TRBJ2-7 TRBV18 16 TGTGCCAGCTCACCAGGAGTTAATCCGTCCTCCTACGAGCAGTACTTC CASSPGVNPSSYEQYF
. . TRBJ1-1 TRBV5-4 12 TGTGCCAGCAGCGGGGGCCCCCAGGGAGCTTTCTTT CASSGGPQGAFF
medium-sized . TRBJ2-3 TRBV7-7 13 TGTGCCAGCAGCTTAGCGCGAAGGGATACGCAGTATTTT CASSLARRDTQYF
few . TRBJ2-1 TRBV9 15 TGTGCCAGCAGCGTAGCTAGTGGTCCTGGAAATGAGCAGTTCTTC CASSVASGPGNEQFF
medium-sized . TRBJ2-5 TRBV7-9 14 TGTGCCAGCAGCACCGGGGGTTCTGGGGAGACCCAGTACTTC CASSTGGSGETQYF
few TRBD1 TRBJ2-5 TRBV5-1 13 TGCGCCAGCAGCCCGGGACAGGAGGAGACCCAGTACTTC CASSPGQEETQYF
few . TRBJ1-6 TRBV30 15 TGTGCCTGGAGTGTACCGTTCTCCTATAATTCACCCCTCCACTTT CAWSVPFSYNSPLHF
. . TRBJ1-2 TRBV30 14 TGTGCCTGGAGTCGGGGGGGAGCTTCCGGTGGCTACACCTTC CAWSRGGASGGYTF